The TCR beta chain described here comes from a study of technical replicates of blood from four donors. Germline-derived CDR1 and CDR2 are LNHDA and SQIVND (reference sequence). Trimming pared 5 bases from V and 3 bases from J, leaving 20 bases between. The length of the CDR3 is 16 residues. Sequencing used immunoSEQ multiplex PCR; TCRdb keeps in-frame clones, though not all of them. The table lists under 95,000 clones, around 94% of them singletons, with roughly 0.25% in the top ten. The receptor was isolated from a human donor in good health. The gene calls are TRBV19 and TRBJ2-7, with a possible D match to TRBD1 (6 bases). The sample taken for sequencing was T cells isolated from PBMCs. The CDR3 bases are TGTGCCAGTAGTCCGGGCCCTGACAGGAAACTCTACGAGCAGTACTTC. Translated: CASSPGPDRKLYEQYF.